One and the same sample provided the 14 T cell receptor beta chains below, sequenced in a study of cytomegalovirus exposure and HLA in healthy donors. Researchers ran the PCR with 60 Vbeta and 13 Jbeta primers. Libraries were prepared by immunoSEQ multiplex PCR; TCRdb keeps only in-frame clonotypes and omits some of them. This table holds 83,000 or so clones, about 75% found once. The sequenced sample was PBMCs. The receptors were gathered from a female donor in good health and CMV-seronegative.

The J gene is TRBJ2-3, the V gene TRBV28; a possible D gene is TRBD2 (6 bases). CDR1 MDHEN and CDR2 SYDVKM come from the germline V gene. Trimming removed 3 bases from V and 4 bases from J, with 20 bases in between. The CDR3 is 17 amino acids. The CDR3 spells CASSFVRGSRRADTQYF. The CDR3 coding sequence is TGTGCCAGCAGTTTTGTGCGGGGTTCCCGACGGGCAGATACGCAGTATTTT.

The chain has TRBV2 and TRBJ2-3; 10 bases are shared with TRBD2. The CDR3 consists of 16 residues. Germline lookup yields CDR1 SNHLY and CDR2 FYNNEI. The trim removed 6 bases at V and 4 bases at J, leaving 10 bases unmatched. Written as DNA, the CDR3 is TGTGCCAGCAGCGGGACCTCTAGCGGGAGAGCAGATACGCAGTATTTT. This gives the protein CASSGTSSGRADTQYF.

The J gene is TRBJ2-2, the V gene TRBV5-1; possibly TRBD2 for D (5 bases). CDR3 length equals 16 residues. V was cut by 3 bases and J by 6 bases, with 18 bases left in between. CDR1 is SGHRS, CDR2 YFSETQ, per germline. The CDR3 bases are TGCGCCAGCAGCTCCACCGGGATTAGAGGGTCCGGGGAGCTGTTTTTT. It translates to CASSSTGIRGSGELFF.

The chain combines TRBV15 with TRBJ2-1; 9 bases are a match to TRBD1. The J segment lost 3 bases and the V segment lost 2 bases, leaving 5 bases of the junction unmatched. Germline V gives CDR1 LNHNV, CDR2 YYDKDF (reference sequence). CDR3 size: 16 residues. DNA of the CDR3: TGTGCCACCAGCAGATCAGGACAGGGGCACTACAATGAGCAGTTCTTC. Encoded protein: CATSRSGQGHYNEQFF.

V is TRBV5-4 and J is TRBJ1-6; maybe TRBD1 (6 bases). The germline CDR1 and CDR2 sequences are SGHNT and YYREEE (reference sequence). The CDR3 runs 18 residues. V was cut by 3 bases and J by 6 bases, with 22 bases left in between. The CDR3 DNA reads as TGTGCCAGCAGCTCGGGACTAGCCCTGAGGGGGGCTAATTCACCCCTCCACTTT. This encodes CASSSGLALRGANSPLHF.

The CDR3 reads CASSSSGGTDTQYF. CDR3 sequence (DNA): TGTGCCAGCAGCTCCAGCGGGGGCACAGATACGCAGTATTTT. The chain links TRBV7-3 to TRBJ2-3; 7 nucleotides line up with TRBD2. J was trimmed by 1 base and V by 4 bases; bases with no gene match: 2. The CDR3 spans 14 residues. Germline assignment: CDR1 SGHTA and CDR2 FQGTGA.

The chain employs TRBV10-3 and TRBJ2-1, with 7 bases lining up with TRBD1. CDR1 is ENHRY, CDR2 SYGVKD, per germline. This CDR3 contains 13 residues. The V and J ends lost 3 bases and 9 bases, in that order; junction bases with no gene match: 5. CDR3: CAISDGQVREQFF. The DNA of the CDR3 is TGTGCCATCAGTGACGGACAGGTCCGTGAGCAGTTCTTC.

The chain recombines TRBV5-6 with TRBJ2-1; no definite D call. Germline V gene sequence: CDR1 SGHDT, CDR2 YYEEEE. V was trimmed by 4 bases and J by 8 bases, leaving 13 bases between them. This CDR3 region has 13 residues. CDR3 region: CASSRKPRDEQFF. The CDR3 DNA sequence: TGTGCCAGCAGCCGCAAACCTAGAGATGAGCAGTTCTTC.

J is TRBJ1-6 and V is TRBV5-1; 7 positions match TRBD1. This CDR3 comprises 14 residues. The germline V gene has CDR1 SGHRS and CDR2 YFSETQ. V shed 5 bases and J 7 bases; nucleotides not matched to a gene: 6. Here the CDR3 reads CASSPGTVNSPLHF. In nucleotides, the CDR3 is TGCGCCAGCAGTCCCGGGACAGTGAATTCACCCCTCCACTTT.

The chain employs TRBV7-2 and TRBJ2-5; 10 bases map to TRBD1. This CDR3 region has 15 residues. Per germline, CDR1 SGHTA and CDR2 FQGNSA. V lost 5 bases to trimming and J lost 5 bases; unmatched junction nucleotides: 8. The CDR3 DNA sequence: TGTGCCAGCAGCAGCGGACAGGGGGTGGAGGAGACCCAGTACTTC. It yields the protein CASSSGQGVEETQYF.

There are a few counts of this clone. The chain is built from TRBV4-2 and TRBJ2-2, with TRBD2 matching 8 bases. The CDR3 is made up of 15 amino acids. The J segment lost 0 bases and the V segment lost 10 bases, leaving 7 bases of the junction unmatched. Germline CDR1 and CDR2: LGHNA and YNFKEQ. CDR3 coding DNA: TGTGCCACTAGTAGCGGGGACGCGAACACCGGGGAGCTGTTTTTT. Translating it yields CATSSGDANTGELFF.

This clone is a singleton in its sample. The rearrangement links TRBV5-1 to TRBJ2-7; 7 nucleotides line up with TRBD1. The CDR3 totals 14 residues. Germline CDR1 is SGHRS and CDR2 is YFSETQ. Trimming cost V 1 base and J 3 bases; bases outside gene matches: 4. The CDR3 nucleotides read TGCGCCAGCAGCTTGTCGCGGACAGGCTACGAGCAGTACTTC. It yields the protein CASSLSRTGYEQYF.

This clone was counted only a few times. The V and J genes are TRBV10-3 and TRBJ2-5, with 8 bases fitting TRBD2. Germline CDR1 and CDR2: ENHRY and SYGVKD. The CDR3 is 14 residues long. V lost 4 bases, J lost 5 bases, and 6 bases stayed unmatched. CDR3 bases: TGTGCCATCAGTGTTGGTAGCGGGACTGAGACCCAGTACTTC. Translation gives CAISVGSGTETQYF.

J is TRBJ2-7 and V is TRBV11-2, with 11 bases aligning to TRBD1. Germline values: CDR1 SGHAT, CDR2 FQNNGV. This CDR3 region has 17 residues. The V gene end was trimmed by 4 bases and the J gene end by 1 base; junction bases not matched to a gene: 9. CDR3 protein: CASSSSPGQGASYEQYF. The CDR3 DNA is TGTGCCAGCAGCTCATCTCCCGGACAGGGGGCTTCCTACGAGCAGTACTTC.